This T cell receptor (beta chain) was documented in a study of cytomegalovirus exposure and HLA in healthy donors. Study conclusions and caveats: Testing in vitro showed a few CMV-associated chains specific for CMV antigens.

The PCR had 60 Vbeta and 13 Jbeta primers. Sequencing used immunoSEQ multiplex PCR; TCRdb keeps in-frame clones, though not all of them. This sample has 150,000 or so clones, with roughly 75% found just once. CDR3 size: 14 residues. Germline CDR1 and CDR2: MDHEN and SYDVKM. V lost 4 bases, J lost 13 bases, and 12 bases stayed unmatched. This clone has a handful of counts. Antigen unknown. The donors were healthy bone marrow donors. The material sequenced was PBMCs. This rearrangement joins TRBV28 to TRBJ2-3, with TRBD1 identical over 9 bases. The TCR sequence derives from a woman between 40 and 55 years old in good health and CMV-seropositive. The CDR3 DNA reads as TGTGCCAGCAGTTCGTACAGGGGGCTCCGTCAGGAGTATTTT. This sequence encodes CASSSYRGLRQEYF.